This passage covers 3 T cell receptor beta chains from one sample sequenced in a study of T cell changes during pregnancy in multiple sclerosis. The assay was immunoSEQ multiplex PCR, and TCRdb's table has in-frame clones only and misses some. The repertoire holds about 64,000 clones, with roughly 87% as singletons. Here the sequenced sample was peripheral blood, taken in the second trimester of pregnancy. All receptors derive from a female donor in good health, enrolled as a control in a pregnancy study.

This rearrangement joins TRBV9 to TRBJ2-6; 8 bases are shared with TRBD1. This CDR3 is 17 amino acids long. After removal of 3 bases from V and 0 bases from J, the junction contained 5 bases not matched to a gene. Germline CDR1 SGDLS, CDR2 YYNGEE. CDR3 sequence reads: CASSETGVTSGANVLTF. CDR3 nucleotide sequence: TGTGCCAGCAGCGAGACAGGGGTAACCTCTGGGGCCAACGTCCTGACTTTC.

This clone has just one count. The gene calls are TRBV7-2 and TRBJ2-7; D might be TRBD2 (5 bases). With 5 bases removed from V and 0 bases from J, the gap between germline ends came to 8 bases. The V gene's germline CDR1 is SGHTA and CDR2 FQGNSA. The CDR3 totals 13 residues. In nucleotides, the CDR3 is TGTGCCAGCAGCCGACGGGGCTCCTACGAGCAGTACTTC. This encodes CASSRRGSYEQYF.

The chain joins TRBV13 to TRBJ1-2; TRBD1 might be the D (6 bases). This CDR3 comprises 14 residues. Trimming cost V 1 base and J 13 bases, with 19 bases left between them. The germline gives CDR1 PRHDT, CDR2 FYEKMQ (reference sequence). The CDR3 DNA reads TGTGCCAGCAGCTTAGAGGGGCCCCAGGGGCCCTGCACCTTC. Protein product: CASSLEGPQGPCTF.